This T cell receptor beta chain was recorded in a study of cytomegalovirus exposure and HLA in healthy donors. Comments on this clone: No antigen is known for it.

The PCR had 60 Vbeta and 13 Jbeta primers. Clones were read by immunoSEQ multiplex PCR, and TCRdb kept only the in-frame ones, dropping some. This sample yields about 83,000 clones, of which roughly 76% are seen a single time; 1.5% to 2% belongs to the top ten. Broader study findings: An ancestry cluster, one associated with Asian ancestry, reportedly showed fewer N-insertions than the approximately 670-donor mean in a later analysis. A later analysis showed HLA-associated TCR beta chains outstripping equally common others in clonal expansion. According to the study, roughly 160 TCR beta chains were cytomegalovirus-associated. Specific recognition of CMV antigens was confirmed in vitro for a few chains (all CMV-associated).

This sequence was found in a woman in her twenties or thirties in good health and CMV-seronegative. Sequencing was carried out using PBMCs.

CDR3 bases: TGTGCCAGCAGTTTATCAAGGCAGGTAGGCACTGAAGCTTTCTTT. It translates to CASSLSRQVGTEAFF. The chain couples TRBV27 to TRBJ1-1; D unclear. Trimming removed 0 bases from V and 4 bases from J, with 12 bases in between. Germline CDR1 is MNHEY and CDR2 is SMNVEV (reference sequence). This CDR3 is built from 15 residues.